Below, one T cell receptor beta chain is given with its context. Its antigen is unknown. These data belong to a study of shared clonotypes between healthy human individuals. Study-level results: The represented genetic and exposure-history diversity was limited by the small number of donors.

The V end lost 3 bases, the J end lost 0 bases, and 7 bases lay between the germline ends. Per the germline V gene, CDR1 is SGDLS and CDR2 is YYNGEE. There are 14 residues in the CDR3. Genomic DNA of each subset was evenly split across several immunoSEQ plates. The authors sequenced unsorted PBMC DNA on ten immunoSEQ deep assay plates. TCRdb keeps only in-frame clones here, not all; method: immunoSEQ multiplex PCR. The top ten hold 13% of the sample, which has roughly 450,000 clones, less than 85% seen once. The receptor was isolated from a woman aged 35 to 49 in good health. Some clones in this sample may be carry-over from other donors' samples. Sequencing was carried out using PBMCs. The gene calls are TRBV9 and TRBJ1-3, with D perhaps matching TRBD1 (5 bases). CDR3 sequence (DNA): TGTGCCAGCAGCGCCGACAGCTCTGGAAACACCATATATTTT. This sequence encodes CASSADSSGNTIYF.